These 29 T cell receptor beta chains share one sample of origin, sequenced in a study of CD8 T cells in ankylosing spondylitis. Study-wide points: Blood from ankylosing spondylitis patients appeared to carry a characteristic roughly eight-variant TCR beta motif.

Their specific antigens are unknown. Using its own MiXCR run on the 5' RACE reads, TCRdb lists one record per CDR3 protein. The table records hundreds of thousands of distinct CDR3 sequences, approximately 12% of them present only once. Sample: blood, either unsorted or a sorted T cell fraction (not recorded which). The receptors derive from a male donor with ankylosing spondylitis.

The genes are TRBV4-2 and TRBJ1-1; D possibly corresponds to TRBD1 (6 bases). The CDR3 contains 15 residues. CDR1 and CDR2 from the germline V gene are LGHNA and YNFKEQ. Trimming removed 0 bases from V and 5 bases from J, with 13 bases in between. CDR3 DNA: TGTGCCAGCAGCCAAGATAATAGGGGGGAAACTGAAGCTTTCTTT. This translates into CASSQDNRGETEAFF.

At least ten counts were recorded for this clonotype. The chain employs TRBV5-1 and TRBJ2-3; D remains ambiguous. Germline CDR1 reads SGHRS; CDR2 reads YFSETQ. This CDR3 has 13 amino acids. Trimming removed 4 bases at V and 6 bases at J, with 12 bases between. This CDR3 reads CASSPSARDTQYF. The DNA of the CDR3 is TGCGCCAGCAGCCCCTCCGCCCGGGATACGCAGTATTTT.

Many counts were recorded for this clonotype. The CDR3 here is CASSYSSTSGLYNEQFF. The CDR3 nucleotides are TGTGCCAGCAGTTACTCGTCGACTAGCGGCCTGTACAATGAGCAGTTCTTC. The chain links TRBV6-2 or TRBV6-3 to TRBJ2-1, with TRBD2 identical over 9 bases. The trim removed 0 bases at V and 4 bases at J, leaving 7 bases unmatched. CDR3 length: 17 residues. In germline, CDR1 is MNHEY, CDR2 SVGEGT.

This clonotype was observed a handful of times. In nucleotides, the CDR3 is TGTGCCAGCAGCGTAAGACTAGCGGGGGCCGAGGCCCAGTACTTC. It is translated as CASSVRLAGAEAQYF. This chain connects TRBV9 to TRBJ2-5; 12 bases are shared with TRBD2. With V trimmed by 1 base and J by 9 bases, 7 bases remained unmatched. The CDR3 extends over 15 amino acids. CDR1 SGDLS and CDR2 YYNGEE come from the germline V gene.

This clonotype was seen repeatedly, ten times or more. In DNA form, the CDR3 reads TGCAGCGTTGCCTTAGTACTGAACACTGAAGCTTTCTTT. It is translated as CSVALVLNTEAFF. V is TRBV29-1 and J is TRBJ1-1, with unresolved D. There are 13 residues in the CDR3. V dropped 4 bases and J dropped 0 bases, with 9 bases sitting between them. Germline CDR1 is SQVTM and CDR2 is ANQGSEA.

This clonotype was recorded once. A much larger clonotype is one base distant, so this may be a read error. The chain links TRBV29-1 to TRBJ2-3, with 14 nucleotides matching TRBD2. This CDR3 spans 16 amino acids. Looked up from germline, CDR1 is SQVTM and CDR2 is ANQGSEA. Written as DNA, the CDR3 is TGCAGCGTTGAGGGGGCGACTAGCGGGAGGGTGGATACGCGGTATTTT. Its translation is CSVEGATSGRVDTRYF.

This clonotype has only a few counts. The chain joins TRBV20-1 to TRBJ1-4; D may be TRBD1 (6 bases). Trimming removed 7 bases at V and 5 bases at J, with 14 bases between. CDR1 is DFQATT, CDR2 SNEGSKA, per germline (reference sequence). The CDR3 is 13 residues long. The CDR3: CSVPGQSNEKLFF. Written as DNA, the CDR3 is TGCAGTGTTCCAGGACAGAGCAATGAAAAACTGTTTTTT.

This clonotype has more than one count but fewer than ten. The CDR3 DNA reads TGTGCCAGCAGTGAAGCGGGGGGCGAAAAACTGTTTTTT. Residues: CASSEAGGEKLFF. J is TRBJ1-4 and V is TRBV6-1; the D gene is possibly TRBD1 (6 bases). Germline V lookup: CDR1 MNHNS, CDR2 SASEGT. The CDR3 runs 13 residues. V was shortened by 0 bases and J by 8 bases, with 7 bases between the two germline ends.

The CDR3 DNA is TGTGCCAGCAGCCGTACCGGGACAGGGGTTGAAAAACTGTTTTTT. Translation gives CASSRTGTGVEKLFF. This rearrangement joins TRBV7-2 to TRBJ1-4, with 10 positions matching TRBD1. The CDR3 length is 15 residues. Germline V CDR1 and CDR2: SGHTA, FQGNSA. Unmatched junction bases numbered 7, after V lost 5 bases and J lost 7 bases.

The chain employs TRBV20-1 and TRBJ2-5; perhaps TRBD2 as D (6 bases). The CDR3 sequence is 14 residues long. The V end was cut by 1 base, the J end by 3 bases, with 12 bases between. Germline CDR1 reads DFQATT; CDR2 reads SNEGSKA (reference sequence). The CDR3 loop is CSARGGVWKETQYF. CDR3 coding DNA: TGCAGTGCTAGAGGGGGGGTTTGGAAAGAGACCCAGTACTTC.

This clonotype was seen repeatedly, ten times or more. V usage is TRBV20-1 and J usage is TRBJ2-7; D is undetermined. Germline lookup yields CDR1 DFQATT and CDR2 SNEGSKA (reference sequence). The CDR3 is 12 residues long. CDR3 protein: CSVQRISYEQYF. The CDR3 region has the DNA TGCAGCGTACAGCGAATATCCTACGAGCAGTACTTC.

The chain uses TRBV27 and TRBJ1-1, with TRBD1 identical over 9 bases. V was pared by 6 bases and J by 3 bases, with 8 bases of the junction left unmatched. CDR1 MNHEY and CDR2 SMNVEV come from the germline V gene (reference sequence). The CDR3 spans 15 residues. The CDR3 coding sequence is TGTGCCAGCAGAGCCGGGACAGGGACTTACACTGAAGCTTTCTTT. It specifies CASRAGTGTYTEAFF.

This clonotype was observed a few times. V and J are TRBV4-3 and TRBJ1-6; possibly TRBD1 for D (5 bases). CDR1 is LGHNA, CDR2 YSLEER, per germline. This CDR3 has 19 residues. The V gene lost 0 bases and the J gene lost 6 bases, with 21 bases spanning the gap. The CDR3, as DNA: TGCGCCAGCAGCCAAGAAAGAGTGTCAAGGGGCGGCCTTAATTCACCCCTCCACTTT. Translated: CASSQERVSRGGLNSPLHF.

J is TRBJ1-1 and V is TRBV6-2 or TRBV6-3; TRBD1 matches 7 bases. This CDR3 comprises 15 residues. V lost 2 bases, J lost 2 bases, and 5 bases stayed unmatched. Germline V gene data show CDR1 as MNHEY and CDR2 as SVGEGT. The CDR3 DNA follows: TGTGCCAGCAGTTACGCGTACAGGGGAAACACTGAAGCTTTCTTT. Translating it yields CASSYAYRGNTEAFF.

This clonotype came up a few times. V and J are TRBV20-1 and TRBJ2-1; TRBD2 matches 12 bases. Losses at the gene ends were 5 bases for V and 5 bases for J; bases not matched to a gene: 4. The CDR3 totals 14 residues. The germline gives CDR1 DFQATT, CDR2 SNEGSKA (reference sequence). For the CDR3, the DNA is TGCAGTGCTGGACTAGCGGGATATAACAATGAGCAGTTCTTC. This encodes CSAGLAGYNNEQFF.

This clonotype has only a few counts. The chain couples TRBV20-1 to TRBJ2-5, with TRBD1 matching 7 bases. Germline V lookup: CDR1 DFQATT, CDR2 SNEGSKA (reference sequence). The V gene end was trimmed by 2 bases and the J gene end by 2 bases; junction bases not matched to a gene: 5. The CDR3 consists of 14 residues. CDR3 loop: CSARLGQAQETQYF. DNA of the CDR3: TGCAGTGCTAGACTCGGACAGGCGCAAGAGACCCAGTACTTC.

This clonotype was recorded many times. J is TRBJ1-5 and V is TRBV20-1, with unresolved D. V lost 4 bases, J lost 1 base, and 8 bases lay in between. The CDR3 totals 13 residues. Germline V gives CDR1 DFQATT, CDR2 SNEGSKA (reference sequence). The CDR3 nucleotides read TGCAGTGCTACTTCGGACAGCAATCAGCCCCAGCATTTT. Amino acids: CSATSDSNQPQHF.

This chain joins TRBV20-1 and TRBJ2-2; no clear D gene. Germline CDR1 and CDR2: DFQATT and SNEGSKA (reference sequence). The CDR3 spans 13 residues. Between the trimmed V and J ends, which lost 3 bases and 0 bases, there was a span of 5 bases. CDR3 sequence: CSASRTNTGELFF. DNA for the CDR3: TGCAGTGCTAGTCGCACGAACACCGGGGAGCTGTTTTTT.

The chain is built from TRBV18 and TRBJ2-5; D is perhaps TRBD1 (6 bases). CDR1 is KGHSH, CDR2 LQKENI, per germline. This CDR3 spans 14 amino acids. The ends were cut back, 2 bases at V and 5 bases at J, with 12 bases in the middle. CDR3: CASSPSGDTETQYF. The CDR3 nucleotides read TGTGCCAGCTCACCATCAGGGGATACGGAGACCCAGTACTTC.

The CDR3 nucleotides are TGCAGTGCTATACAGGGGAGTCAGCCCCAGCATTTT. Residues: CSAIQGSQPQHF. The chain combines TRBV20-1 with TRBJ1-5; TRBD1 matches 7 bases. The junction had 3 bases not matched to a gene; V was cut back by 4 bases and J by 6 bases. The CDR3 spans 12 residues. Germline CDR1 DFQATT, CDR2 SNEGSKA (reference sequence).

CDR3 DNA sequence: TGTGCCATCAGGTCGGACAGGGGAAGCTCCTACGAGCAGTACTTC. Its translation: CAIRSDRGSSYEQYF. The chain combines TRBV10-3 with TRBJ2-7; TRBD1 matches 9 bases. Germline lookup yields CDR1 ENHRY and CDR2 SYGVKD. V shed 6 bases and J 0 bases; nucleotides not matched to a gene: 6. The length of the CDR3 is 15 residues.

This clonotype came up a few times. V and J are TRBV6-2 or TRBV6-3 and TRBJ2-7, with no clear D. Between the trimmed V and J ends, which lost 6 bases and 0 bases, there was a span of 15 bases. Germline V gene sequence: CDR1 MNHEY, CDR2 SVGEGT. The CDR3 loop spans 15 amino acids. The DNA for the CDR3 is TGTGCCAGCAGCCTGAGAAATAGACTCTCCTACGAGCAGTACTTC. Amino acid sequence: CASSLRNRLSYEQYF.

This clonotype was picked up a small number of times. This chain joins TRBV4-3 and TRBJ2-1, with TRBD2 matching 10 bases. Germline V gives CDR1 LGHNA, CDR2 YSLEER. V lost 6 bases and J lost 4; bases outside the gene matches: 9. This CDR3 region has 16 residues. CDR3 loop: CASRPSGAGGYNEQFF. As DNA, the CDR3 is TGCGCCAGCAGGCCAAGCGGAGCGGGAGGGTACAATGAGCAGTTCTTC.

This clonotype was detected a few times. J is TRBJ2-2 and V is TRBV11-1; 7 bases line up with TRBD2. The CDR3 is 18 residues long. The V gene's germline CDR1 is SGHAT and CDR2 FQDESV (reference sequence). V dropped 3 bases and J dropped 0; count of bases not matched to a gene: 10. The CDR3 region has the DNA TGTGCCAGCAGCTTCAGTGCGGCGGGGGACTCGAACACCGGGGAGCTGTTTTTT. It yields the protein CASSFSAAGDSNTGELFF.

In this sample, this clonotype turned up a few times. The V and J genes are TRBV18 and TRBJ2-7; the match to TRBD1 covers 7 bases. The ends lost 4 bases at V and 2 bases at J; junction bases unmatched: 8. Germline V gives CDR1 KGHSH, CDR2 LQKENI. There are 15 residues in the CDR3. The CDR3 region has the DNA TGTGCCAGCTCACGGCTAGGACAGGCCCCCTACGAGCAGTACTTC. It encodes CASSRLGQAPYEQYF.

This clonotype showed up many times. J is TRBJ2-5 and V is TRBV6-2 or TRBV6-3; D unresolved. V was clipped by 1 base and J by 2 bases, with 5 bases between them. The CDR3 extends over 13 amino acids. Germline lookup yields CDR1 MNHEY and CDR2 SVGEGT. The CDR3 here is CASSYYLQETQYF. The CDR3, as DNA: TGTGCCAGCAGTTACTACCTACAAGAGACCCAGTACTTC.

The chain's CDR3 is CSASRRTGADEQYF. Written as DNA, the CDR3 is TGCAGTGCTAGCCGAAGGACAGGGGCGGACGAGCAGTACTTC. The chain couples TRBV20-1 to TRBJ2-7, with 9 bases identical to TRBD1. The trim removed 3 bases at V and 5 bases at J, leaving 8 bases unmatched. Germline V gene data show CDR1 as DFQATT and CDR2 as SNEGSKA (reference sequence). This CDR3 is 14 amino acids long.

This clonotype was picked up a small number of times. The V gene is TRBV6-1, the J gene TRBJ2-1; tentatively, D is TRBD2 (5 bases). Germline V gene lookup returns CDR1 MNHNS and CDR2 SASEGT. This CDR3 comprises 17 residues. V was cut by 6 bases and J by 7 bases, with 25 bases left in between. The CDR3 sequence is CASSLRRTSLGGNEQFF. In nucleotides, the CDR3 is TGTGCCAGCAGCCTTCGTCGGACCTCCTTGGGCGGGAATGAGCAGTTCTTC.

This clonotype was found a few times. The V and J genes are TRBV5-1 and TRBJ2-1; no firm D call. Germline V lookup: CDR1 SGHRS, CDR2 YFSETQ. With 1 base removed from V and 4 bases from J, the gap between germline ends came to 9 bases. This CDR3 region has 14 residues. The CDR3 DNA reads as TGCGCCAGCAGCTTGCCGATAGAATACAATGAGCAGTTCTTC. Encoded protein: CASSLPIEYNEQFF.